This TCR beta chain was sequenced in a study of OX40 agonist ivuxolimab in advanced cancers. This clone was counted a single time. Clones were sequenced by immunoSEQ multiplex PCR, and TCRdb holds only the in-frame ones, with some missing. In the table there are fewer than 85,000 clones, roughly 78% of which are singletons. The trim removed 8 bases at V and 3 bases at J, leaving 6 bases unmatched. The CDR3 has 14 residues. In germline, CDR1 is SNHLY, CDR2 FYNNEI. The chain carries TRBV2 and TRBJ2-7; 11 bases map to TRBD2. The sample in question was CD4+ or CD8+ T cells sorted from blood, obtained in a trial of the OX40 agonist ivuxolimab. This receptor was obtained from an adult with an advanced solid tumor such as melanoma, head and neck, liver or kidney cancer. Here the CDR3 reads CASAGLAAIYEQYF. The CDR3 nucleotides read TGTGCCAGCGCGGGACTAGCGGCAATCTACGAGCAGTACTTC.